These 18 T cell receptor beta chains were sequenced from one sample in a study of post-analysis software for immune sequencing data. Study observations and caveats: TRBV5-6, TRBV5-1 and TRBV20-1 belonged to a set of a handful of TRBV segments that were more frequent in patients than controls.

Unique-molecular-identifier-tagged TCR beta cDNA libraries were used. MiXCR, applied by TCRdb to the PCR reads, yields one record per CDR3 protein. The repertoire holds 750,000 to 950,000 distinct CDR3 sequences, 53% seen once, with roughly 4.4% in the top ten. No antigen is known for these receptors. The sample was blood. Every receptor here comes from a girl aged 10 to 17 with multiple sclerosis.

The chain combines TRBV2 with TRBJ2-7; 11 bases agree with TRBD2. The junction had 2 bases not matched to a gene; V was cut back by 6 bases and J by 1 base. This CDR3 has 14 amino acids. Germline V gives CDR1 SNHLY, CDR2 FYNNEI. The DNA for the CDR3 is TGTGCCAGCAGGCGACTAGCGGGATCCTACGAGCAGTACTTC. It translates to CASRRLAGSYEQYF.

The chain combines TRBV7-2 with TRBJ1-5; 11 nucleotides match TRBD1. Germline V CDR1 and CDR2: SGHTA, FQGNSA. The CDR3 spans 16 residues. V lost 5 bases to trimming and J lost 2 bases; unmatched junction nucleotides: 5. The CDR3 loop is CASSPWTGGGNQPQHF. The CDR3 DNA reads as TGTGCCAGCAGCCCCTGGACAGGGGGCGGCAATCAGCCCCAGCATTTT.

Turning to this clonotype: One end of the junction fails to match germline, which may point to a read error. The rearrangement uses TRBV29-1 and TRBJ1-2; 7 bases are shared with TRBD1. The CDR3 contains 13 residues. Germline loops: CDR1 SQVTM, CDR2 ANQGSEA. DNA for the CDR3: TGCAGCGTAACGACAGGGAGCAACTATGGTTACACCTTC. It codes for CSVTTGSNYGYTF.

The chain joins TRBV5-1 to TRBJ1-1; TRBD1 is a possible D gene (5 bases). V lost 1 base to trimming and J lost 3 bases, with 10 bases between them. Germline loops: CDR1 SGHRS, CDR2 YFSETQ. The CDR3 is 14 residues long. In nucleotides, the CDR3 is TGCGCCAGCAGCTTGTTTCAAGGGGACACTGAAGCTTTCTTT. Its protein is CASSLFQGDTEAFF.

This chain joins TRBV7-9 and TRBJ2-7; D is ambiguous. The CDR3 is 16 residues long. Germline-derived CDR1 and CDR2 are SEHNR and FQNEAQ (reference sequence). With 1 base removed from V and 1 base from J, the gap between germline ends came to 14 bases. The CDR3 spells CASSLGFSELSYEQYF. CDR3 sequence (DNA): TGTGCCAGCAGCTTAGGATTTTCGGAGCTGTCCTACGAGCAGTACTTC.

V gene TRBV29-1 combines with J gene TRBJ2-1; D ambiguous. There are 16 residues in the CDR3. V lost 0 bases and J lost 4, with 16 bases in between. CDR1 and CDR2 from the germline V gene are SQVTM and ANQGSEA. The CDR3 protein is CSVEEAKSDLYNEQFF. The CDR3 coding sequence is TGCAGCGTTGAAGAGGCCAAGTCAGATCTTTACAATGAGCAGTTCTTC.

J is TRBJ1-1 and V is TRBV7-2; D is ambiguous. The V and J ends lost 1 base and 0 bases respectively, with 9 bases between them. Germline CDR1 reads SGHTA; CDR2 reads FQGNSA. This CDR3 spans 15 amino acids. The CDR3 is CASSLGSRLNTEAFF. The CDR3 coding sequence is TGTGCCAGCAGCTTAGGCAGTCGACTGAACACTGAAGCTTTCTTT.

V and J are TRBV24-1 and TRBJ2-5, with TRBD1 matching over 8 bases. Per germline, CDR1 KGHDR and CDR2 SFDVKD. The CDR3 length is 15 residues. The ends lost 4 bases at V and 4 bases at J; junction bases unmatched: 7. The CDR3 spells CATSDRTTGGETQYF. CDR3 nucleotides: TGTGCCACCAGTGACCGTACTACAGGGGGAGAGACCCAGTACTTC.

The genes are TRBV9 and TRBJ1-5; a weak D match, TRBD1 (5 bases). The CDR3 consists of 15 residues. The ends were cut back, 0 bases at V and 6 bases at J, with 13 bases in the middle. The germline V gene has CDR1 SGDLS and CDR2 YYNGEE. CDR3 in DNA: TGTGCCAGCAGCGTAGGGCAGGGCCGTGGTCAGCCCCAGCATTTT. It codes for CASSVGQGRGQPQHF.

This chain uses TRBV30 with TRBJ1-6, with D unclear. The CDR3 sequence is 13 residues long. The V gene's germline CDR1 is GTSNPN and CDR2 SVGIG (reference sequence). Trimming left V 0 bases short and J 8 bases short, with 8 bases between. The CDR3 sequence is CAWSVMRDSPLHF. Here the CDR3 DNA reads TGTGCCTGGAGTGTAATGCGGGATTCACCCCTCCACTTT.

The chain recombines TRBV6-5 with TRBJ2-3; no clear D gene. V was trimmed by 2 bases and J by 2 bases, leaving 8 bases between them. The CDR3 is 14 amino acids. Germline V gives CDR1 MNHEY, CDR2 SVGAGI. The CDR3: CASSYRVPTDTQYF. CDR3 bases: TGTGCCAGCAGTTACCGGGTTCCCACAGATACGCAGTATTTT.

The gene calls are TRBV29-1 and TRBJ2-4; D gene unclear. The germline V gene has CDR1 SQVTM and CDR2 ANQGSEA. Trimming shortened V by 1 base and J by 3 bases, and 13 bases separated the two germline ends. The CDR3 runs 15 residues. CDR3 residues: CSVEGLTGGKNIQYF. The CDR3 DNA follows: TGCAGCGTTGAAGGCCTGACTGGCGGCAAAAACATTCAGTACTTC. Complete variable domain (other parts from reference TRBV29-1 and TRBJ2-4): SAVISQKPSRDICQRGTSLTIQCQVDSQVTMMFWYRQQPGQSLTLIATANQGSEATYESGFVIDKFPISRPNLTFSTLTVSNMSPEDSSIYLCSVEGLTGGKNIQYFGAGTRLSVL.

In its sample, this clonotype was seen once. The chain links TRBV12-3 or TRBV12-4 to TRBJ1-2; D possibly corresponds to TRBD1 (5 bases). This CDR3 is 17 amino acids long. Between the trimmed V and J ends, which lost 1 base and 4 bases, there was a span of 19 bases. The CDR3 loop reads CASSLGDHTHPSYGYTF. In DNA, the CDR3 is TGTGCCAGCAGTTTAGGGGACCACACGCATCCTAGCTATGGCTACACCTTC.

The chain's CDR3 is CASSQRLAGGSTDTQYF. The CDR3 DNA follows: TGCGCCAGCAGCCAACGGCTAGCGGGAGGGAGCACAGATACGCAGTATTTT. The rearrangement joins TRBV4-1 to TRBJ2-3; 12 nucleotides align to TRBD2. The CDR3 has 17 amino acids. Germline V lookup: CDR1 MGHRA, CDR2 YSYEKL. With 2 bases clipped from V and 0 bases from J, the junction kept 3 bases outside the gene matches.

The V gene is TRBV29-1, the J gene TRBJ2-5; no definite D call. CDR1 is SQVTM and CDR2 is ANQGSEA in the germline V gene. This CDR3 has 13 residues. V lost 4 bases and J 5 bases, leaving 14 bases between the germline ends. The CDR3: CSVGQAARETQYF. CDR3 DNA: TGCAGCGTTGGGCAAGCTGCTCGGGAGACCCAGTACTTC.

CDR3 bases: TGTGCCAGCTGTAACCGGCAGGCAACCTACGAGCAGTACTTC. Protein sequence: CASCNRQATYEQYF. V and J are TRBV2 and TRBJ2-7; D ambiguous. Trimming cost V 8 bases and J 2 bases, with 16 bases left between them. In germline, CDR1 is SNHLY, CDR2 FYNNEI. The CDR3 is 14 amino acids. The full variable domain, rest sourced from reference TRBV2 and TRBJ2-7, is EPEVTQTPSHQVTQMGQEVILRCVPISNHLYFYWYRQILGQKVEFLVSFYNNEISEKSEIFDDQFSVERPDGSNFTLKIRSTKLEDSAMYFCASCNRQATYEQYFGPGTRLTVT.

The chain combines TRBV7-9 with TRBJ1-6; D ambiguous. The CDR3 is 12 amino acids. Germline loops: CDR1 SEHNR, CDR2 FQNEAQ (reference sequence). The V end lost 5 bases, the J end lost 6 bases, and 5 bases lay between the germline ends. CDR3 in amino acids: CASSKTNSPLHF. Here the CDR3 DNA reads TGTGCCAGCAGCAAGACTAATTCACCCCTCCACTTT.

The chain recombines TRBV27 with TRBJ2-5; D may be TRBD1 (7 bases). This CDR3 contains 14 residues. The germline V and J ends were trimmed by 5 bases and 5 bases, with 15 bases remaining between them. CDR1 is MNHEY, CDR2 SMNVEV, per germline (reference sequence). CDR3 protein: CASSQGGPLETQYF. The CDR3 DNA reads TGTGCCAGCAGTCAGGGGGGTCCGTTGGAGACCCAGTACTTC.